This TCR beta chain comes out of a study of cytomegalovirus exposure and HLA in healthy donors. The table came from immunoSEQ multiplex PCR; TCRdb's copy has only in-frame clones and leaves some out. Here the sample spans about 160,000 clones, around 96% being singletons. Whole-study results and caveats: The study designated 150 or so TCR beta chains cytomegalovirus-associated. Per published reports, the classifier diagnosed cytomegalovirus status with high specificity and sensitivity. Most TCRs appeared rarely, but some public TCRs recurred in many donors. In vitro confirmation showed a few CMV-associated chains to be CMV antigen specific.

The CDR3 runs 18 residues. Germline CDR1 SGHRS, CDR2 YFSETQ. V lost 1 base and J 6 bases, leaving 20 bases between the germline ends. Remarks on this clone: Its target is not known.

The origin of this receptor is a young woman in good health and CMV-seronegative. The chain uses TRBV5-1 and TRBJ1-6; D gene uncertain. Material: PBMCs. Written as DNA, the CDR3 is TGCGCCAGCAGCTTGTTCCTGCTCAGGACTTCATCTAATTCACCCCTCCACTTT. Amino acids: CASSLFLLRTSSNSPLHF.